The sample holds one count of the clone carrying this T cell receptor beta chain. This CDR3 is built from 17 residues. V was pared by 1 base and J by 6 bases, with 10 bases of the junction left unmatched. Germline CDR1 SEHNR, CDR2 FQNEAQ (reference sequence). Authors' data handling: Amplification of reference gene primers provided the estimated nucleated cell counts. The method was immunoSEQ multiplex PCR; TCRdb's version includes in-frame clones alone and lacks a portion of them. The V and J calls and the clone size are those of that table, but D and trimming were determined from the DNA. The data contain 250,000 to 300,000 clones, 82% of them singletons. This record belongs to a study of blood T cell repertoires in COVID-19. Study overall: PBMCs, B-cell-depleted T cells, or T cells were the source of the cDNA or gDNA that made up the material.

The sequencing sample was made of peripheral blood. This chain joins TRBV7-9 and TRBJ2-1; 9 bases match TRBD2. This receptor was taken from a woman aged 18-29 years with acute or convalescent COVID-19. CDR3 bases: TGTGCCAGCAGCTTAGAGGTAGCGGGAGTGTCGGGCAATGAGCAGTTCTTC. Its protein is CASSLEVAGVSGNEQFF.